This TCR beta chain was found in a study of blood T cell repertoires in COVID-19. On the study more broadly: T cells, B-cell-depleted T cells, or PBMCs provided the cDNA or gDNA that served as material.

Profiling relied on immunoSEQ multiplex PCR, and the TCRdb table lists in-frame clones only, not all of them. The data show about 320,000 clones, around 90% seen once. The CDR3 spans 14 residues. Per germline, CDR1 LGHDT and CDR2 YNNKEL (reference sequence). Between the trimmed V and J ends, which lost 3 bases and 10 bases, there was a span of 18 bases. The sequence was collected from a man aged 55-75 years who had recovered from COVID-19. The chain employs TRBV3-1 (or the pseudogene TRBV3-2) and TRBJ1-1; tentatively, D is TRBD1 (5 bases). The sample comprised PBMCs or T cells enriched from blood (not recorded which). The CDR3 region is CASSHPTARSGAFF. CDR3 coding DNA: TGTGCCAGCAGCCACCCGACAGCCCGTTCCGGAGCTTTCTTT.